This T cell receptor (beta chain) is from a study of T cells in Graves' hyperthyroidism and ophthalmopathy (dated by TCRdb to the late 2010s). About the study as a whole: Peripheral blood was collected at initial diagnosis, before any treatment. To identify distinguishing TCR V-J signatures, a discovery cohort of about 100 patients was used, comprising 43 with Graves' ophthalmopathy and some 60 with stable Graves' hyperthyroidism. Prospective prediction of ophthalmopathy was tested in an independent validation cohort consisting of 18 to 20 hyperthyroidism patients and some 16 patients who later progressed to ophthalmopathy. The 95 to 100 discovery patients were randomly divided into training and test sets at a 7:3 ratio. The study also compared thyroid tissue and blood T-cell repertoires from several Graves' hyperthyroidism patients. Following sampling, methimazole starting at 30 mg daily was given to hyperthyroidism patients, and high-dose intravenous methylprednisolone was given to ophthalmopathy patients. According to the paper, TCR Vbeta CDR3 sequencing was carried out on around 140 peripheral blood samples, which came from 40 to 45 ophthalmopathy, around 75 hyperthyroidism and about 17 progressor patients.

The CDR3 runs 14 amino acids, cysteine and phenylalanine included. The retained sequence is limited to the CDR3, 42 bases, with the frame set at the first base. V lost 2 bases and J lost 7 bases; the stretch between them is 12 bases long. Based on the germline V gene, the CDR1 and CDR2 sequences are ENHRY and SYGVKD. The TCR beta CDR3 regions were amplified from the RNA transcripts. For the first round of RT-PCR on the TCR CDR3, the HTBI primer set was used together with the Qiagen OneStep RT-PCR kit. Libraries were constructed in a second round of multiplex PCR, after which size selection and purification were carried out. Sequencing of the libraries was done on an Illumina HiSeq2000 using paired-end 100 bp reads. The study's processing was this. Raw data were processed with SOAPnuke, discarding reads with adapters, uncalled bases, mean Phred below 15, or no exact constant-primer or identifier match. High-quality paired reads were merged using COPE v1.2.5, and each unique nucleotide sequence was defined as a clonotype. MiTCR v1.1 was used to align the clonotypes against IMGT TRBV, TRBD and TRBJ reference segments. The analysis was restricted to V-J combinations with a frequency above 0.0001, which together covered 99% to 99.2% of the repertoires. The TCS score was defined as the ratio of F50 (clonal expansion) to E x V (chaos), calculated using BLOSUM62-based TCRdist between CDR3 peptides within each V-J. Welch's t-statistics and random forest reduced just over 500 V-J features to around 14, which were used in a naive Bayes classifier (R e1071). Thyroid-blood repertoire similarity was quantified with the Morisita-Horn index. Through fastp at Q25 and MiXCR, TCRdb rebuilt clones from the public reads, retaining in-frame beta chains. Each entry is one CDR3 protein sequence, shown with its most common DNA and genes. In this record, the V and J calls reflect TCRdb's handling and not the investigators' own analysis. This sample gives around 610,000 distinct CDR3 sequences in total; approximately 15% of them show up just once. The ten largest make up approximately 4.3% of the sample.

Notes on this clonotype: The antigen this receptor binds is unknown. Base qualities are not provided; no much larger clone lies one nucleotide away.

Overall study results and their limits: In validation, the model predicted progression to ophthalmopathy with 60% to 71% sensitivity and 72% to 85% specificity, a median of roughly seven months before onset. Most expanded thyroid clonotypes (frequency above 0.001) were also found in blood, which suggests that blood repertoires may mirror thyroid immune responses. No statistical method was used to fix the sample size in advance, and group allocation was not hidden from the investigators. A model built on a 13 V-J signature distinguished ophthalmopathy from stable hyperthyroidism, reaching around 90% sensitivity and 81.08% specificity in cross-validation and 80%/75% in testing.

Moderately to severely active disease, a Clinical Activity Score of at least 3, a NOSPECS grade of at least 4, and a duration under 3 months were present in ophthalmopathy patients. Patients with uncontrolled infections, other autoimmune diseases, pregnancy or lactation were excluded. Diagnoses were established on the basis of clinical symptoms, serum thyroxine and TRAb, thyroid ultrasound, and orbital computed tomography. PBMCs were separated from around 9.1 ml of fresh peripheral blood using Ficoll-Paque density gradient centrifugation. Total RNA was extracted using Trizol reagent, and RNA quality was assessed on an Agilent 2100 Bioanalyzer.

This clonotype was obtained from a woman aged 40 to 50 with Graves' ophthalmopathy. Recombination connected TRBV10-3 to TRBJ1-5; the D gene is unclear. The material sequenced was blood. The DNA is TGTGCCATCAGTGAGATTGAAGGGAACCAGCCCCAGCATTTT. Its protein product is CAISEIEGNQPQHF.